The 25 T cell receptor beta chains below come from one sample, sequenced in a study of T cell repertoires in cytomegalovirus infection. Using its own MiXCR run on the reads, TCRdb lists one record per CDR3 protein. The sample lists 900,000 to 950,000 distinct CDR3 sequences; around a third were seen once. Their cognate antigens are unknown. Sequenced here: cultured CD8+ T cells from PBMCs, sampled from culture after CMV antigen stimulation. The receptors stem from a human donor in good health (CMV status not recorded). Some clones in this sample may be carry-over from other donors' samples.

This clonotype was detected only a few times. V is TRBV12-3 or TRBV12-4 and J is TRBJ2-5; possible D gene TRBD2, 7 bases. There are 17 residues in the CDR3. Trimming cost V 2 bases and J 3 bases, with 19 bases left between them. Here the CDR3 DNA reads TGTGCCAGCAGTTTAAGGGGGGGTCTAGCGTTTGAAGAGACCCAGTACTTC. This gives the protein CASSLRGGLAFEETQYF.

The J gene is TRBJ1-5, the V gene TRBV6-5; 8 nucleotides align to TRBD1. CDR1 is MNHEY, CDR2 SVGAGI, per germline. There are 15 residues in the CDR3. V was pared by 2 bases and J by 7 bases, with 7 bases of the junction left unmatched. CDR3 loop: CASSYGQGAEQPQHF. The CDR3 nucleotides read TGTGCCAGCAGTTACGGGCAGGGGGCCGAACAGCCCCAGCATTTT.

This clonotype showed up many times. The chain recombines TRBV7-2 with TRBJ1-5, with 8 bases that match TRBD1. V shed 2 bases, J shed 1 base, and the junction held 10 bases outside the gene matches. Germline CDR1 and CDR2: SGHTA and FQGNSA. The CDR3 has 18 amino acids. The CDR3 nucleotides are TGTGCCAGCAGCTTATGGACAGGGTGGGAGCGGAGCAATCAGCCCCAGCATTTT. Translated, it gives CASSLWTGWERSNQPQHF.

Turning to this clonotype: The junction departs from germline at one end; a sequencing error may be responsible. The chain employs TRBV5-3 and TRBJ1-6; perhaps TRBD1 as D (5 bases). TRBV5-3 is an ORF for which the function is uncertain. This CDR3 is 15 amino acids long. CDR3 sequence reads: CASSFDRGWNSPLHF. DNA of the CDR3: TGTGCCAGCAGCTTCGATAGGGGCTGGAATTCACCCCTCCACTTT.

In this sample, this clonotype turned up a few times. This rearrangement joins TRBV10-3 to TRBJ1-5; the D is unclear. Trimming took 4 bases from V and 0 from J, leaving 7 bases between them. The CDR3 consists of 14 residues. CDR1 ENHRY and CDR2 SYGVKD come from the germline V gene. CDR3 protein: CAISGGPSNQPQHF. The CDR3 coding sequence is TGTGCCATCAGTGGGGGTCCTAGCAATCAGCCCCAGCATTTT.

In this sample, this clonotype turned up a few times. The chain is built from TRBV6-1 and TRBJ2-5; unclear D gene. Germline V lookup: CDR1 MNHNS, CDR2 SASEGT. V lost 2 bases, J lost 0 bases, and 10 bases lay in between. This CDR3 is built from 15 residues. This CDR3 is CASSESWGYQETQYF. For the CDR3, the DNA is TGTGCCAGCAGTGAAAGCTGGGGATACCAAGAGACCCAGTACTTC.

Ten or more counts support this clonotype. This chain joins TRBV12-3 or TRBV12-4 and TRBJ1-1; no clear D. CDR3 length: 14 residues. V dropped 3 bases and J dropped 0 bases, with 8 bases sitting between them. The CDR3 region has the DNA TGTGCCAGCAGTTTTGGGGTTCTGAACACTGAAGCTTTCTTT. Its protein is CASSFGVLNTEAFF.

The rearrangement joins TRBV6-2 or TRBV6-3 to TRBJ2-7; the D gene is possibly TRBD2 (6 bases). Germline V gene sequence: CDR1 MNHEY, CDR2 SVGEGT. Trimming shortened V by 6 bases and J by 2 bases, and 11 bases separated the two germline ends. The CDR3 runs to 13 residues. CDR3: CASSLGTPYEQYV. Here the CDR3 DNA reads TGTGCCAGCAGCCTCGGGACTCCCTACGAGCAGTACGTC.

The gene calls are TRBV19 and TRBJ2-2; tentatively, D is TRBD2 (6 bases). V lost 6 bases to trimming and J lost 9 bases, with 17 bases between them. Looked up from germline, CDR1 is LNHDA and CDR2 is SQIVND (reference sequence). CDR3 length equals 14 residues. The CDR3 nucleotides are TGTGCCAGTAGCCCTGGACCCGGGGGTTGGGAGCTGTTTTTT. It yields the protein CASSPGPGGWELFF.

This clonotype was seen only a few times. This chain connects TRBV7-2 to TRBJ1-1, with a possible D match to TRBD1 (6 bases). CDR3 length: 15 amino acids. V lost 5 bases and J lost 1, with 14 bases in between. Germline CDR1 is SGHTA and CDR2 is FQGNSA. CDR3 DNA: TGTGCCAGCAGCCTTAACAGGGAACGGAACACTGAAGCTTTCTTT. This translates into CASSLNRERNTEAFF. Combining the CDR3 with reference TRBV7-2 and TRBJ1-1 gives the whole variable domain GAGVSQSPSNKVTEKGKDVELRCDPISGHTALYWYRQSLGQGLEFLIYFQGNSAPDKSGLPSDRFSAERTGGSVSTLTIQRTQQEDSAVYLCASSLNRERNTEAFFGQGTRLTVV.

This chain links TRBV28 with TRBJ2-1, with TRBD2 identical over 12 bases. Germline CDR1 and CDR2: MDHEN and SYDVKM. Trimming cost V 6 bases and J 4 bases; bases outside gene matches: 10. The CDR3 extends over 17 amino acids. DNA of the CDR3: TGTGCCAGCAGCCGTCGACTAGCGGGGGCGCTTTACAATGAGCAGTTCTTC. It yields the protein CASSRRLAGALYNEQFF.

The rearrangement uses TRBV12-3 or TRBV12-4 and TRBJ2-3; TRBD2 agrees at 8 bases. The CDR3 runs to 15 residues. The V segment lost 8 bases and the J segment 5 bases; nucleotides outside the gene matches: 12. The CDR3 region is CASYLAGGPEDTQYF. The CDR3 DNA sequence: TGTGCCAGCTACTTGGCGGGGGGTCCGGAAGATACGCAGTATTTT.

This clonotype was seen a handful of times. The chain links TRBV4-2 to TRBJ1-1, with D hard to call. The V end was cut by 1 base, the J end by 2 bases, with 11 bases between. This CDR3 is 15 amino acids long. Germline CDR1 LGHNA, CDR2 YNFKEQ. CDR3 DNA sequence: TGTGCCAGCAGCCAAGTGAAGGGCCTAAACACTGAAGCTTTCTTT. Translation: CASSQVKGLNTEAFF.

The chain carries TRBV2 and TRBJ1-2, with a weak D call TRBD1 (6 bases). The CDR3 runs 11 residues. The germline V and J ends were trimmed by 10 bases and 10 bases, with 16 bases remaining between them. Germline V CDR1 and CDR2: SNHLY, FYNNEI. CDR3 nucleotide sequence: TGTGCCACGTTCGGCAACAGGGACTACACCTTC. Translation gives CATFGNRDYTF. Variable domain in full (rest from reference TRBV2 and TRBJ1-2): EPEVTQTPSHQVTQMGQEVILRCVPISNHLYFYWYRQILGQKVEFLVSFYNNEISEKSEIFDDQFSVERPDGSNFTLKIRSTKLEDSAMYFCATFGNRDYTFGSGTRLTVV.

There are a few counts of this clonotype. The V call is TRBV7-8, the J call TRBJ1-1; D not resolved. Per the germline V gene, CDR1 is SGHVS and CDR2 is FQNEAQ. The CDR3 has 16 residues. The germline V and J ends were trimmed by 1 base and 0 bases, with 12 bases remaining between them. The chain's CDR3 is CASSLGGRPMNTEAFF. In DNA form, the CDR3 reads TGTGCCAGCAGCTTAGGAGGGAGGCCCATGAACACTGAAGCTTTCTTT.

The chain uses TRBV7-9 and TRBJ1-6, with D unclear. The V and J ends lost 7 bases and 14 bases respectively, with 21 bases between them. CDR1 and CDR2 (germline): SEHNR, FQNEAQ (reference sequence). The length of the CDR3 is 14 residues. The CDR3 coding sequence is TGTGCCAGCAAGGAGGAGGCCTCCCCAGATTCCCTCCACTTT. Translation gives CASKEEASPDSLHF. Using reference TRBV7-9 and TRBJ1-6 for the parts outside the CDR3, the full variable domain is DTGVSQNPRHKITKRGQNVTFRCDPISEHNRLYWYRQTLGQGPEFLTYFQNEAQLEKSRLLSDRFSAERPKGSFSTLEIQRTEQGDSAMYLCASKEEASPDSLHFGNGTRLTVT.

The rearrangement joins TRBV2 to TRBJ2-5, with 9 bases aligning to TRBD2. The junction had 11 bases not matched to a gene; V was cut back by 6 bases and J by 3 bases. The CDR3 is made up of 16 amino acids. Germline V gives CDR1 SNHLY, CDR2 FYNNEI. CDR3 nucleotide sequence: TGTGCCAGCAGCCGGACTAGCGTAACCATAAAAGAGACCCAGTACTTC. Protein sequence: CASSRTSVTIKETQYF.

With regard to this clonotype: The junction departs from the called germline gene at one end, perhaps through a read error. The CDR3 nucleotides read TGTGCCTGCAGGGGGCTGAACACTGAAGCTTTCTTT. Its protein product is CACRGLNTEAFF. The chain links TRBV27 to TRBJ1-1; 8 nucleotides agree with TRBD1. CDR1 is MNHEY and CDR2 is SMNVEV in the germline V gene (reference sequence). The CDR3 is 12 residues long.

This clonotype was counted between two and nine times. The rearrangement links TRBV9 to TRBJ2-3, with 7 bases identical to TRBD2. The CDR3 sequence is 14 residues long. The germline CDR1 and CDR2 sequences are SGDLS and YYNGEE. V gave up 0 bases and J gave up 6 bases; unmatched junction bases: 4. The CDR3 DNA reads as TGTGCCAGCAGCGTAGTTAGCGGGTCCGATACGCAGTATTTT. Protein: CASSVVSGSDTQYF.

This clonotype was seen a handful of times. The chain employs TRBV12-3 or TRBV12-4 and TRBJ2-3, with 8 bases matching TRBD2. V shed 5 bases, J shed 3 bases, and the junction held 7 bases outside the gene matches. CDR3 size: 15 residues. CDR3 bases: TGTGCCAGCAGTCCTGCCGGGGGGGTAACAGATACGCAGTATTTT. Protein sequence: CASSPAGGVTDTQYF.

V and J are TRBV28 and TRBJ2-2, with D possibly being TRBD2 (6 bases). Germline assignment: CDR1 MDHEN and CDR2 SYDVKM. The CDR3 extends over 14 amino acids. Trimming took off 6 bases at V and 4 bases at J, with 12 bases between the two ends. The CDR3 loop is CASSGVGGTGELFF. The CDR3 DNA follows: TGTGCCAGCAGCGGGGTGGGAGGCACCGGGGAGCTGTTTTTT. The full variable domain, in which reference TRBV28 and TRBJ2-2 provide the parts outside the CDR3, is DVKVTQSSRYLVKRTGEKVFLECVQDMDHENMFWYRQDPGLGLRLIYFSYDVKMKEKGDIPEGYSVSREKKERFSLILESASTNQTSMYLCASSGVGGTGELFFGEGSRLTVL.

This chain connects TRBV10-3 to TRBJ2-1; weak D call: TRBD1 (6 bases). Germline assignment: CDR1 ENHRY and CDR2 SYGVKD. Deletions cut 0 bases from V and 4 bases from J, with 13 bases between. CDR3 size: 16 residues. The CDR3 is CAISESAAGDYNEQFF. The CDR3 DNA follows: TGTGCCATCAGTGAGTCGGCGGCAGGGGATTACAATGAGCAGTTCTTC.

This clonotype was recorded a few times. The gene calls are TRBV19 and TRBJ1-4; the D is unclear. The CDR3 spans 14 residues. In germline, CDR1 is LNHDA, CDR2 SQIVND (reference sequence). V was cut by 0 bases and J by 6 bases, with 8 bases left in between. CDR3: CASSIEGFDEKLFF. The CDR3 DNA reads as TGTGCCAGTAGTATAGAAGGTTTCGATGAAAAACTGTTTTTT.

CDR3 in amino acids: CSARESRNEKLFF. DNA of the CDR3: TGCAGTGCTAGAGAGTCCCGAAATGAAAAACTGTTTTTT. The V gene is TRBV20-1, the J gene TRBJ1-4; D ambiguous. CDR3 length equals 13 residues. Germline V CDR1 and CDR2: DFQATT, SNEGSKA (reference sequence). V was pared by 0 bases and J by 5 bases, with 7 bases between.

DNA for the CDR3: TGCAGTGCTAGAGATGTTCGGGGGAACACCGGGGAGCTGTTTTTT. As protein: CSARDVRGNTGELFF. The genes are TRBV20-1 and TRBJ2-2, with D possibly matching TRBD2 (5 bases). Per the germline V gene, CDR1 is DFQATT and CDR2 is SNEGSKA (reference sequence). The CDR3 spans 15 residues. Trimming removed 0 bases from V and 1 base from J, with 9 bases in between.